Presented here are 14 T cell receptor beta chains from one specimen sequenced in a study of neurological immune-mediated disorders (dated by TCRdb to the late 2010s). Library method: 5' RACE. The sequencer was an Illumina HiSeq 2500. In TCRdb, the public reads were trimmed at Q25 with fastp and aligned with MiXCR, with productive beta chains retained. CDR3 protein duplicates are merged, each entry listing the most common genes and DNA. In all, the sample holds tens of thousands of distinct CDR3 sequences, and 2% to 3% of those were seen once. Approximately 2.4% of the sample is taken by the ten largest. Sequenced: PBMCs. Every receptor here comes from a man aged 50 to 59 with multiple sclerosis.

This clonotype was found many times. The chain uses TRBV29-1 and TRBJ1-2; D not certain. Germline CDR1 SQVTM, CDR2 ANQGSEA. Trimming removed 1 base from V and 7 bases from J, with 16 bases in between. The CDR3 has 14 residues. DNA for the CDR3: TGCAGCGTTGAAGGGGCCACGTCCGATGGTGGCTACACCTTC. Its protein is CSVEGATSDGGYTF.

There are a few counts of this clonotype. The chain carries TRBV7-6 and TRBJ2-1, with 7 bases aligning to TRBD2. Germline values: CDR1 SGHVS, CDR2 FNYEAQ. Losses at the gene ends were 8 bases for V and 6 bases for J; bases not matched to a gene: 7. This CDR3 contains 13 residues. CDR3 sequence reads: CASGGTTGNEQFF. CDR3 DNA: TGTGCCAGCGGTGGGACTACGGGCAATGAGCAGTTCTTC.

This clonotype was observed at least ten times. The rearrangement joins TRBV6-5 to TRBJ1-5; 7 positions match TRBD1. The trim removed 5 bases at V and 5 bases at J, leaving 6 bases unmatched. Looked up from germline, CDR1 is MNHEY and CDR2 is SVGAGI. The CDR3 extends over 14 amino acids. The chain's CDR3 is CASSPSTGDQPQHF. CDR3 in DNA: TGTGCCAGCAGTCCTTCTACAGGGGATCAGCCCCAGCATTTT.

This clonotype was seen at least ten times. The chain combines TRBV5-1 with TRBJ2-7; D gene ambiguous. CDR1 is SGHRS, CDR2 YFSETQ, per germline. The CDR3 extends over 13 amino acids. V lost 0 bases to trimming and J lost 0 bases, with 4 bases between them. Here the CDR3 reads CASSLEASYEQYF. As DNA, the CDR3 is TGCGCCAGCAGCTTGGAGGCCTCCTACGAGCAGTACTTC.

The CDR3 region has the DNA TGTGCCATCAGTGAGTCGAACAGGGGGTCCTACGAGCAGTACTTC. It codes for CAISESNRGSYEQYF. V and J are TRBV10-3 and TRBJ2-7; 8 bases are shared with TRBD1. CDR3 size: 15 residues. Losses at the gene ends were 0 bases for V and 1 base for J; bases not matched to a gene: 2. In germline, CDR1 is ENHRY, CDR2 SYGVKD.

This clonotype was counted ten times or more. The chain employs TRBV9 and TRBJ2-7; the D gene is possibly TRBD2 (5 bases). Trimming pared 0 bases from V and 7 bases from J, leaving 14 bases between. The CDR3 has 14 residues. The germline CDR1 and CDR2 sequences are SGDLS and YYNGEE. This CDR3 reads CASSVGTGVGEQYF. The CDR3 DNA follows: TGTGCCAGCAGCGTAGGAACCGGGGTGGGAGAGCAGTACTTC.

The sample holds many counts of this clonotype. This chain connects TRBV5-1 to TRBJ2-1; 10 bases map to TRBD1. This CDR3 comprises 15 residues. CDR1 is SGHRS and CDR2 is YFSETQ in the germline V gene. After removal of 5 bases from V and 7 bases from J, the junction contained 9 bases not matched to a gene. CDR3 in amino acids: CASRFRDRGSNEQFF. DNA of the CDR3: TGCGCCAGCAGATTCCGGGACAGGGGTAGTAATGAGCAGTTCTTC.

This clonotype was picked up many times. J is TRBJ2-2 and V is TRBV12-5; a weak D match, TRBD1 (5 bases). Germline-derived CDR1 and CDR2 are LGHNT and FRNRAP. V was clipped by 4 bases and J by 5 bases, with 14 bases between them. The CDR3 covers 15 residues. The CDR3 region has the DNA TGTGCTAGTGGTTCTTCGACAGAGGCTACCGGGGAGCTGTTTTTT. As protein: CASGSSTEATGELFF.

This clonotype has ten or more counts. The chain links TRBV7-3 to TRBJ2-1; no clear D gene. The ends were cut back, 2 bases at V and 6 bases at J, with 11 bases in the middle. Germline V gene lookup returns CDR1 SGHTA and CDR2 FQGTGA. This CDR3 has 14 residues. The CDR3 loop reads CASSLFVGGNEQFF. In nucleotides, the CDR3 is TGTGCCAGCAGCTTATTCGTTGGCGGCAATGAGCAGTTCTTC.

This clonotype was seen at least ten times. This chain joins TRBV12-3 or TRBV12-4 and TRBJ1-4; weak D call: TRBD1 (6 bases). With 2 bases removed from V and 3 bases from J, the gap between germline ends came to 7 bases. The CDR3 is 14 amino acids. This CDR3 is CASSLSGANEKLFF. The CDR3 DNA follows: TGTGCCAGCAGTTTATCAGGGGCTAATGAAAAACTGTTTTTT.

This clonotype was seen at least ten times. This chain connects TRBV3-1 to TRBJ2-1; TRBD1 matches at 8 bases. Germline CDR1 is LGHDT and CDR2 is YNNKEL (reference sequence). V gave up 0 bases and J gave up 12 bases; unmatched junction bases: 4. The CDR3 sequence is 13 residues long. The CDR3 bases are TGTGCCAGCAGCCAAGATAATACAGGGGGGCAGTTCTTC. Translating gives CASSQDNTGGQFF.

This clonotype was counted at least ten times. This chain joins TRBV6-5 and TRBJ1-1; no clear D gene. In germline, CDR1 is MNHEY, CDR2 SVGAGI. The CDR3 length is 11 residues. Between the trimmed V and J ends, which lost 2 bases and 7 bases, there was a span of 5 bases. The CDR3 region is CASSYVGEAFF. For the CDR3, the DNA is TGTGCCAGCAGTTACGTAGGTGAAGCTTTCTTT.

This clonotype was counted many times. This rearrangement joins TRBV7-2 to TRBJ2-7, with 7 nucleotides matching TRBD1. Per germline, CDR1 SGHTA and CDR2 FQGNSA. The CDR3 runs 14 residues. V was pared by 10 bases and J by 0 bases, with 9 bases of the junction left unmatched. The CDR3 coding sequence is TGTGCCACTAGTAGGGGGCCAGCCTCCTACGAGCAGTACTTC. Translation: CATSRGPASYEQYF.

There are many counts of this clonotype. This rearrangement joins TRBV12-3 or TRBV12-4 to TRBJ1-3, with 8 bases matching TRBD1. Losses at the gene ends were 7 bases for V and 6 bases for J; bases not matched to a gene: 5. The CDR3 contains 13 residues. The DNA for the CDR3 is TGTGCCAGCATTCGGACAGGGTCAAACACCATATATTTT. Translating it yields CASIRTGSNTIYF.